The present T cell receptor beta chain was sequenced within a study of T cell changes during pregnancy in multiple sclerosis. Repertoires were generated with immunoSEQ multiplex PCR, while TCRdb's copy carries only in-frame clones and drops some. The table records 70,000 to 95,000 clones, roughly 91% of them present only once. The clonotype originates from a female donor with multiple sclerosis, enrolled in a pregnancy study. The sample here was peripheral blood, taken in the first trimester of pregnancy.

The CDR3 loop is CASSLGVTGIDSNQPQHF. In DNA, the CDR3 is TGTGCCAGCAGCTTAGGGGTGACAGGGATAGATAGCAATCAGCCCCAGCATTTT. This sequence joins TRBV7-8 and TRBJ1-5; 7 nucleotides align to TRBD1. The ends lost 1 base at V and 0 bases at J; junction bases unmatched: 9. This CDR3 is 18 amino acids long. Germline CDR1 SGHVS, CDR2 FQNEAQ. The entire variable domain, with the rest obtained from reference TRBV7-8 and TRBJ1-5, is as follows: GAGVSQSPRYKVAKRGQDVALRCDPISGHVSLFWYQQALGQGPEFLTYFQNEAQLDKSGLPSDRFFAERPEGSVSTLKIQRTQQEDSAVYLCASSLGVTGIDSNQPQHFGDGTRLSIL.